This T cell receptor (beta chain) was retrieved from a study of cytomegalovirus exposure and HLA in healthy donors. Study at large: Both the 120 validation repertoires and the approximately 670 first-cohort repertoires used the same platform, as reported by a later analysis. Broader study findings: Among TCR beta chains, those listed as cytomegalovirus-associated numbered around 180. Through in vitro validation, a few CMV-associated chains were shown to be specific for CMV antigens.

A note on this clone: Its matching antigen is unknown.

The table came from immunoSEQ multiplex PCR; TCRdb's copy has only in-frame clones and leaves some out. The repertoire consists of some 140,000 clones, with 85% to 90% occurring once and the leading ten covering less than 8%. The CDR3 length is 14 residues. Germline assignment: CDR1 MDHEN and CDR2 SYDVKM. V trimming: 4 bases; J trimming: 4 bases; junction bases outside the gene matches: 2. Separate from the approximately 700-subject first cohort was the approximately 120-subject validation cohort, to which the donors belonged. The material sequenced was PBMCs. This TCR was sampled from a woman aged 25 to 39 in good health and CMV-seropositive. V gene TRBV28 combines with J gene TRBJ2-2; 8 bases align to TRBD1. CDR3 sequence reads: CASSSTGVTGELFF. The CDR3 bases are TGTGCCAGCAGTTCGACAGGGGTCACCGGGGAGCTGTTTTTT.